This T cell receptor beta chain came from a study of OX40 agonist ivuxolimab in advanced cancers. Using immunoSEQ multiplex PCR, the repertoire was profiled, and TCRdb retains in-frame clones only, with some absent. The sample lists over 70,000 clones, approximately 91% occurring once. V gave up 0 bases and J gave up 0 bases, with 7 bases separating them. CDR3 length: 15 amino acids. The V gene's germline CDR1 is SGHKS and CDR2 YYEKEE (reference sequence). Source: CD4+ or CD8+ T cells sorted from blood, taken in a trial of the OX40 agonist ivuxolimab. The V and J genes are TRBV5-5 and TRBJ1-3; D might be TRBD1 (5 bases). This sequence originates from an adult with an advanced solid tumor such as melanoma, head and neck, liver or kidney cancer. This CDR3 reads CASSLEQGSGNTIYF. Here the CDR3 DNA reads TGTGCCAGCAGCTTGGAGCAGGGCTCTGGAAACACCATATATTTT. Full variable domain (rest looked up from reference TRBV5-5 and TRBJ1-3): DAGVTQSPTHLIKTRGQQVTLRCSPISGHKSVSWYQQVLGQGPQFIFQYYEKEERGRGNFPDRFSARQFPNYSSELNVNALLLGDSALYLCASSLEQGSGNTIYFGEGSWLTVV.